This T cell receptor beta chain comes out of a study of T cells after yellow fever vaccination. TCRdb ran MiXCR on the 5' RACE reads and lists one entry per CDR3 protein. The repertoire consists of more than 35,000 distinct CDR3 sequences, with roughly 7% occurring once and the leading ten covering 15%. This clonotype appeared many times. The sequence was obtained from a man younger than 40 who received the YFV17D yellow fever vaccine. The sequenced sample was CD8+ T cells not binding an NS4B(214-222) dextramer, sorted from PBMCs, obtained 45 days after the yellow fever booster vaccination.

CDR3 sequence reads: CATSRDTGGLYGYTF. In DNA, the CDR3 is TGTGCCACCAGCAGAGATACCGGGGGCCTCTATGGCTACACCTTC. The gene calls are TRBV15 and TRBJ1-2; D perhaps matches TRBD1 (6 bases). CDR1 and CDR2 (germline): LNHNV, YYDKDF (reference sequence). This CDR3 region has 15 residues. V dropped 0 bases and J dropped 4 bases, with 12 bases sitting between them.